This passage covers 18 T cell receptor beta chains from one sample sequenced in a study of blood T cell repertoires in COVID-19. The protocol was immunoSEQ multiplex PCR, while the TCRdb copy is restricted to in-frame clones and leaves out a portion. The data contain 350,000 or so clones, around 90% of them singletons. Sequenced material: peripheral blood. These receptors came from a woman aged 55 to 70 with COVID-19, enrolled during active disease.

J is TRBJ1-4 and V is TRBV6-5; D possibly corresponds to TRBD1 (6 bases). Germline CDR1 and CDR2: MNHEY and SVGAGI. The CDR3 loop spans 14 amino acids. V lost 6 bases to trimming and J lost 6 bases, with 14 bases between them. The CDR3, as DNA: TGTGCCAGCAGGTACAGGGAGAGGGATGAAAAACTGTTTTTT. This sequence encodes CASRYRERDEKLFF.

The gene calls are TRBV20-1 and TRBJ1-5, with D possibly matching TRBD1 (6 bases). Germline V gene sequence: CDR1 DFQATT, CDR2 SNEGSKA (reference sequence). The CDR3 length is 14 residues. V dropped 3 bases and J dropped 8 bases, with 17 bases sitting between them. CDR3 in DNA: TGCAGTGCTAGTTCGAACGGGGGGGCGAAGCCCCAGCATTTT. Translated: CSASSNGGAKPQHF.

The chain is built from TRBV5-4 and TRBJ2-7; 7 nucleotides agree with TRBD1. In germline, CDR1 is SGHNT, CDR2 YYREEE (reference sequence). The CDR3 totals 16 residues. Trimming removed 5 bases from V and 0 bases from J; junction bases left unmatched: 11. The CDR3 spells CASRRGGSSNSYEQYF. CDR3 DNA sequence: TGTGCCAGCAGAAGAGGGGGCAGCTCTAACTCCTACGAGCAGTACTTC. Based on the CDR3 plus reference TRBV5-4 and TRBJ2-7, the full variable domain is ETGVTQSPTHLIKTRGQQVTLRCSSQSGHNTVSWYQQALGQGPQFIFQYYREEENGRGNFPPRFSGLQFPNYSSELNVNALELDDSALYLCASRRGGSSNSYEQYFGPGTRLTVT.

This chain joins TRBV5-1 and TRBJ2-1; TRBD2 matches 12 bases. Germline V gives CDR1 SGHRS, CDR2 YFSETQ. The CDR3 is 15 residues long. The J segment lost 8 bases and the V segment lost 2 bases, leaving 5 bases of the junction unmatched. The CDR3 bases are TGCGCCAGCAGCTTTCGGACTAGCGGGGACGATGAGCAGTTCTTC. This gives the protein CASSFRTSGDDEQFF.

The rearrangement links TRBV2 to TRBJ1-1; D uncertain. The CDR3 spans 11 residues. Germline CDR1 is SNHLY and CDR2 is FYNNEI. V was shortened by 7 bases and J by 3 bases, with 6 bases between the two germline ends. The CDR3 DNA reads TGTGCCAGCACGGAGTACACTGAAGCTTTCTTT. This gives the protein CASTEYTEAFF.

This clone was observed once. This chain uses TRBV12-3 or TRBV12-4 with TRBJ1-6, with D possibly matching TRBD1 (5 bases). Trimming stripped 3 bases from V and 10 bases from J, with 10 bases between. CDR3 length equals 13 residues. The CDR3 protein is CASSLGGESPLHF. The DNA of the CDR3 is TGTGCCAGCAGTTTGGGGGGGGAATCACCCCTCCACTTT.

The chain carries TRBV12-3 or TRBV12-4 and TRBJ1-3; D remains ambiguous. V was shortened by 1 base and J by 4 bases, with 2 bases between the two germline ends. CDR3 length equals 12 residues. The CDR3 spells CASSLVGNTIYF. DNA of the CDR3: TGTGCCAGCAGTTTAGTAGGAAACACCATATATTTT.

The table lists this clone with a count of one. This rearrangement joins TRBV5-1 to TRBJ2-1, with 10 bases lining up with TRBD2. CDR1 is SGHRS and CDR2 is YFSETQ in the germline V gene. This CDR3 region has 17 residues. V trimming: 4 bases; J trimming: 0 bases; junction bases outside the gene matches: 7. The CDR3 region has the DNA TGCGCCAGCAGCATTACTAGCGGGGTCAGCTCCTACAATGAGCAGTTCTTC. It translates to CASSITSGVSSYNEQFF.

The gene calls are TRBV6-5 and TRBJ2-5, with D hard to call. V dropped 2 bases and J dropped 5 bases, with 12 bases sitting between them. CDR1 and CDR2 from the germline V gene are MNHEY and SVGAGI. The CDR3 extends over 14 amino acids. CDR3 loop: CASSYTRAAETQYF. CDR3 nucleotide sequence: TGTGCCAGCAGTTACACGAGAGCTGCGGAGACCCAGTACTTC.

This chain uses TRBV5-6 with TRBJ1-2; TRBD1 matches 7 bases. Per germline, CDR1 SGHDT and CDR2 YYEEEE. V was pared by 2 bases and J by 2 bases, with 3 bases of the junction left unmatched. This CDR3 contains 14 residues. This chain's CDR3 is CASSLLGQNYGYTF. Here the CDR3 DNA reads TGTGCCAGCAGCTTATTGGGACAGAACTATGGCTACACCTTC.

The chain's CDR3 is CASSSPITGGRETQYF. The CDR3 nucleotides are TGCGCCAGCAGCTCCCCGATTACGGGGGGGCGGGAGACCCAGTACTTC. The J gene is TRBJ2-5, the V gene TRBV5-1; 8 bases map to TRBD2. CDR3 length equals 16 residues. Trimming took 3 bases from V and 5 from J; bases not matched to a gene: 12. Per the germline V gene, CDR1 is SGHRS and CDR2 is YFSETQ.

The V call is TRBV5-6, the J call TRBJ1-6, with D perhaps matching TRBD1 (6 bases). V lost 4 bases to trimming and J lost 1 base, with 21 bases between them. The length of the CDR3 is 19 residues. Germline V gives CDR1 SGHDT, CDR2 YYEEEE. The CDR3 is CASSPNPWTVGSYNSPLHF. For the CDR3, the DNA is TGTGCCAGCAGCCCCAACCCCTGGACAGTGGGTTCCTATAATTCACCCCTCCACTTT.

The rearrangement uses TRBV5-6 and TRBJ1-2, with a possible D match to TRBD1 (5 bases). V lost 4 bases and J lost 8, with 12 bases in between. The CDR3 extends over 12 amino acids. Germline V gives CDR1 SGHDT, CDR2 YYEEEE. CDR3: CASSLQGPGYTF. In DNA form, the CDR3 reads TGTGCCAGCAGCCTCCAGGGCCCGGGCTACACCTTC.

The rearrangement uses TRBV7-2 and TRBJ1-2; no clear D. Looked up from germline, CDR1 is SGHTA and CDR2 is FQGNSA. The germline V and J ends were trimmed by 2 bases and 6 bases, with 7 bases remaining between them. This CDR3 contains 12 residues. The DNA for the CDR3 is TGTGCCAGCAGCTTATCCGGGGATGGCTACACCTTC. Its protein product is CASSLSGDGYTF.

This clone showed up just a few times. The J gene is TRBJ2-7, the V gene TRBV5-1, with D possibly matching TRBD1 (5 bases). The CDR3 runs 14 residues. Trimming took 5 bases from V and 5 from J, leaving 17 bases between them. The germline gives CDR1 SGHRS, CDR2 YFSETQ. The chain's CDR3 is CASRSPQAPHEQYF. The DNA of the CDR3 is TGCGCCAGCAGGAGCCCACAGGCCCCCCACGAGCAGTACTTC.

The chain links TRBV6-2 or TRBV6-3 to TRBJ1-2; D is unresolved. This CDR3 comprises 14 residues. Trimming took 0 bases from V and 3 from J, leaving 8 bases between them. CDR1 is MNHEY, CDR2 SVGEGT, per germline. The CDR3 is CASSYSAADYGYTF. CDR3 bases: TGTGCCAGCAGTTACTCAGCCGCCGACTATGGCTACACCTTC.

V and J are TRBV9 and TRBJ1-6, with D uncertain. The CDR3 sequence is 14 residues long. V was cut by 3 bases and J by 7 bases, with 11 bases left in between. Germline assignment: CDR1 SGDLS and CDR2 YYNGEE. CDR3 protein: CASSATQLNSPLHF. The DNA for the CDR3 is TGTGCCAGCAGCGCTACCCAACTGAATTCACCCCTCCACTTT. Combining the CDR3 with reference TRBV9 and TRBJ1-6 gives the whole variable domain DSGVTQTPKHLITATGQRVTLRCSPRSGDLSVYWYQQSLDQGLQFLIQYYNGEERAKGNILERFSAQQFPDLHSELNLSSLELGDSALYFCASSATQLNSPLHFGNGTRLTVT.

This chain uses TRBV5-1 with TRBJ2-5; 9 bases match TRBD1. CDR3 length: 15 residues. The trim removed 3 bases at V and 5 bases at J, leaving 8 bases unmatched. The germline V gene encodes CDR1 SGHRS and CDR2 YFSETQ. In DNA form, the CDR3 reads TGCGCCAGCAGCTCCGGGACAGGGTCTCTCGAGACCCAGTACTTC. Protein sequence: CASSSGTGSLETQYF.